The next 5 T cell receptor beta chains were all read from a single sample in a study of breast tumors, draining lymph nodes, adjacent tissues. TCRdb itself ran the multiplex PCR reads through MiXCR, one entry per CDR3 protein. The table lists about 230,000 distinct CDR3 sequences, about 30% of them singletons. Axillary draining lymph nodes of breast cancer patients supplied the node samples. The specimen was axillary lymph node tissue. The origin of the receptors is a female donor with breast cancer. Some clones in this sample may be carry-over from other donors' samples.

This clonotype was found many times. The CDR3, as DNA: TGTGCCAGCAGCCAAGAACTAGCGGGAGGCCAGTACTTC. Residues: CASSQELAGGQYF. The chain combines TRBV3-1 with TRBJ2-7; 12 bases align to TRBD2. V dropped 0 bases and J dropped 10; count of bases not matched to a gene: 1. Germline CDR1 is LGHDT and CDR2 is YNNKEL (reference sequence). The CDR3 has 13 residues.

As DNA, the CDR3 is TGCAGTGCCGTATCGGGACTAGCGGGAGTTGAAGAGACCCAGTACTTC. Translation gives CSAVSGLAGVEETQYF. The chain employs TRBV20-1 and TRBJ2-5, with 14 bases fitting TRBD2. CDR1 and CDR2 (germline): DFQATT, SNEGSKA (reference sequence). V trimming: 6 bases; J trimming: 3 bases; junction bases outside the gene matches: 9. The CDR3 is 16 amino acids.

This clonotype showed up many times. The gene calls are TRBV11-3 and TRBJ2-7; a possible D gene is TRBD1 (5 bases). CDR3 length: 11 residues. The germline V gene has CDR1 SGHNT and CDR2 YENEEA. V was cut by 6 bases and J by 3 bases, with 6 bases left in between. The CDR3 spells CASRGHYEQYF. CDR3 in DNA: TGTGCCAGCAGAGGACACTACGAGCAGTACTTC.

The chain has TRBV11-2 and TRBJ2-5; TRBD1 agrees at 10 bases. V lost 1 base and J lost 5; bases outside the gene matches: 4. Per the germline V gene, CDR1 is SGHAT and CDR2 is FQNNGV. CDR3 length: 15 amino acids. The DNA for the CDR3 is TGTGCCAGCAGCTTAGCGAGACAGGGGGCCGAGACCCAGTACTTC. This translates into CASSLARQGAETQYF. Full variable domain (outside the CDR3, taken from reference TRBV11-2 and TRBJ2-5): EAGVAQSPRYKIIEKRQSVAFWCNPISGHATLYWYQQILGQGPKLLIQFQNNGVVDDSQLPKDRFSAERLKGVDSTLKIQPAKLEDSAVYLCASSLARQGAETQYFGPGTRLLVL.

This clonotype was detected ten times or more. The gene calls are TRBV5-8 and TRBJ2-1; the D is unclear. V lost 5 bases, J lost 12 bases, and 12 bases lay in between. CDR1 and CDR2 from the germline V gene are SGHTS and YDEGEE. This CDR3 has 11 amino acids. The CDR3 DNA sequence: TGTGCCAGCAGATCCGGTCGTGGGCAGTTCTTC. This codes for CASRSGRGQFF.